This is a list of T cell receptor beta chains from one sample in a study of CD8 T cells in ankylosing spondylitis. TCRdb re-derived calls from the 5' RACE reads in MiXCR, one entry per CDR3 protein. Here the sample spans 250,000 or so distinct CDR3 sequences, under 30% being singletons. Sequenced input: blood, either unsorted or a sorted T cell fraction (not recorded which). All receptors come from a male donor with ankylosing spondylitis or in good health (not recorded which). Both conserved end residues are part of each CDR3. D genes are given only for firm matches. A row's size may be missing; if present it is once, few, many or a size class.

d_gene | j_gene | v_gene | abundance | CDR3aa | CDR3nt
NA | TRBJ1-1 | TRBV28 | many | CASSLLGRFPPSDTEAFF | TGTGCCAGCAGTTTATTGGGACGCTTTCCTCCCTCCGACACTGAAGCTTTCTTT
NA | TRBJ1-4 | TRBV12-3/TRBV12-4 | few | CASSGGQANEKLFF | TGTGCCAGCAGTGGGGGGCAGGCAAATGAAAAACTGTTTTTT
NA | TRBJ2-7 | TRBV18 | NA | CASSPRAFEQYF | TGTGCCAGCTCACCACGTGCGTTCGAGCAGTACTTC
NA | TRBJ2-5 | TRBV21-1 | NA | CASSKADETQYF | TGTGCCAGCAGCAAAGCTGATGAGACCCAGTACTTC
TRBD1 | TRBJ2-5 | TRBV29-1 | NA | CSGGTGSKETQYF | TGCAGCGGGGGGACAGGGTCAAAAGAGACCCAGTACTTC
TRBD1 | TRBJ2-1 | TRBV20-1 | few | CSAIPGQDYNEQFF | TGCAGTGCGATCCCGGGACAGGACTACAATGAGCAGTTCTTC
NA | TRBJ2-7 | TRBV20-1 | few | CSARDDGGRSDEQYF | TGCAGTGCTAGAGATGATGGGGGGCGTTCGGACGAGCAGTACTTC
TRBD1 | TRBJ1-2 | TRBV5-1 | NA | CASSEGGEVSGYTF | TGCGCCAGCAGCGAAGGGGGCGAGGTCTCTGGCTACACCTTC
TRBD1 | TRBJ2-4 | TRBV6-5 | few | CATRTGENIQYF | TGTGCCACCAGGACAGGGGAAAACATTCAGTACTTC
NA | TRBJ1-2 | TRBV12-3/TRBV12-4 | many | CASSLQAGPYTF | TGTGCCAGCAGTCTTCAGGCGGGGCCTTACACCTTC
TRBD2 | TRBJ2-1 | TRBV6-1 | NA | CASSEALSGGAFEQFF | TGTGCCAGCAGTGAAGCGCTAAGCGGGGGGGCCTTTGAGCAGTTCTTC
NA | TRBJ2-5 | TRBV6-2/TRBV6-3 | NA | CASSSPLNYQETQYF | TGTGCCAGCAGTTCCCCACTTAACTACCAAGAGACCCAGTACTTC
NA | TRBJ1-5 | TRBV12-3/TRBV12-4 | NA | CASSNTGWNQPQHF | TGTGCCAGCAGTAATACAGGGTGGAATCAGCCCCAGCATTTT
NA | TRBJ1-5 | TRBV20-1 | many | CSASEGGSNQPQHF | TGCAGTGCTAGTGAGGGGGGGAGCAATCAGCCCCAGCATTTT
TRBD1 | TRBJ2-7 | TRBV24-1 | NA | CATSDPRQGAYEQYF | TGTGCCACCAGTGATCCGAGACAGGGGGCCTACGAGCAGTACTTC
TRBD1 | TRBJ1-5 | TRBV6-1 | NA | CASRGGQGVGQPQHF | TGTGCCAGCAGGGGGGGACAGGGCGTTGGCCAGCCCCAGCATTTT
NA | TRBJ1-2 | TRBV7-9 | many | CASSLVPPLSRYGYTF | TGTGCCAGCAGCTTAGTCCCTCCCCTGTCGAGATATGGCTACACCTTC
NA | TRBJ2-3 | TRBV10-3 | NA | CAISDPTSTDTQYF | TGTGCCATCAGTGATCCCACCTCGACAGATACGCAGTATTTT
TRBD1 | TRBJ2-5 | TRBV9 | many | CASSVATGQGALQETQYF | TGTGCCAGCAGCGTAGCTACGGGACAGGGGGCCCTCCAAGAGACCCAGTACTTC
TRBD1 | TRBJ2-5 | TRBV5-4 | once | CASSYDRGDQETQYF | TGTGCCAGCAGCTACGACAGGGGCGATCAAGAGACCCAGTACTTC
NA | TRBJ2-5 | TRBV20-1 | few | CSARWQETQYF | TGCAGTGCCAGGTGGCAAGAGACCCAGTACTTC
TRBD2 | TRBJ2-3 | TRBV10-3 | NA | CAISEDGGDTDTQYF | TGTGCCATCAGTGAAGACGGGGGGGACACAGATACGCAGTATTTT
NA | TRBJ1-4 | TRBV29-1 | few | CSVAGVPNEKLFF | TGCAGCGTTGCAGGGGTACCTAATGAAAAACTGTTTTTT
NA | TRBJ1-2 | TRBV20-1 | few | CSARELTPNYGYTF | TGCAGTGCTAGAGAACTTACCCCTAACTATGGCTACACCTTC